This T cell receptor (beta chain) came from a study of neurological immune-mediated disorders (dated by TCRdb to between 2018 and 2021). Describing the broader study: The study compared peripheral blood TCR-beta repertoires of HTLV-I-associated myelopathy (HAM/TSP) patients, multiple sclerosis patients and healthy controls using UMI-based sequencing. Longitudinal samples, technical triplicates and paired sorted CD4+ and CD8+ T-cell subsets, alongside PBMC samples, were included among the roughly 97 TCR-beta libraries. Of the roughly 70 subjects in the cohort, around 14 were HAM/TSP patients, about 34 were multiple sclerosis patients, and 20 were healthy controls.

The germline V gene (reference sequence) supplies CDR1 LNHDA and CDR2 SQIVND. The CDR3 runs 13 residues from the cysteine to the phenylalanine. Only CDR3 DNA remains: 39 bases, in frame from the first base. Compared with germline, V lacks 9 bases and J lacks 1 base; bases without a gene match: 5. cDNA was synthesized by template-switch 5'RACE using a primer with a 10-nucleotide random unique molecular identifier that tagged each TCR transcript. Every sequencing run covered 15-18 subjects and yielded more than 160 million TCR-beta sequences. The RNeasy kit was used for extraction of total RNA. The KAPA Real-time Library Amplification kit was used to amplify TCR-beta VDJ regions with primers for the TCR constant region and the 5'RACE anchor. A first PCR added sample indexes and Illumina adaptors, after which a second PCR increased the library yield. After Ampure bead purification, the TCR product of roughly 650 bp was size-selected on a 2% E-gel SizeSelection system. Before pooling, library quality was checked on a Bioanalyzer, concentration was measured with Qubit, and libraries were quantified with the Kapa Library Quantification kit. An Illumina HiSeq 2500 was used to sequence the libraries paired-end at 2 x 150 bp. To increase sequence diversity, roughly 24-32% phiX was spiked into each library pool. Processing in the source paper ran as follows. The quality-filtered reads were processed with the UMI-based MiGEC pipeline, whose error correction step removed more than 80% of the raw TCR sequences. VDJ genes were aligned to IMGT germline references, and each clonotype was defined by a unique CDR3 amino acid sequence together with V-J genes. VDJtools evaluated clonal expansion, Shannon diversity and CDR3 relatedness (CalcPairwiseDistances, ClusterSamples); CLCbio workbench built phylogenetic trees. A clone was classed as expanded if it had 8 or more unique UMIs, a cutoff based on coefficient-of-variation modelling across technical triplicates. The public reads were quality trimmed at Q25 with fastp and then assembled into clones with MiXCR by TCRdb, keeping productive beta chains. Identical CDR3 protein sequences are pooled into one entry, listed with their most common genes and DNA. These V and J calls derive from TCRdb rather than the authors' analysis. The sample table lists 45,000 or so distinct CDR3 sequences, roughly 13% of them with a count of one. The top ten hold roughly 1.3% of the sample.

This clonotype was seen many times. This clone's antigen is unknown. Base qualities were left out, and no much larger clone turns up one base away. General findings and caveats noted by the study authors: Across subjects, expanded clones never shared an identical CDR3 amino acid sequence, which suggests that the TCR-beta repertoires in every group were private. The highest TCR clonal expansion was observed in HAM/TSP patients, whereas the lowest was observed in MS patients, even when compared with healthy controls.

Healthy controls were blood bank volunteers in Maryland, USA. Libraries from unsorted PBMCs were made from 2 million PBMCs kept in RNAlater at -80 degrees C until RNA extraction. Peripheral blood was subjected to Ficoll-Hypaque density gradient centrifugation to isolate PBMCs, which were then cryopreserved in liquid nitrogen. The V and J genes are TRBV19 and TRBJ1-1; 7 middle bases align to TRBD1. The origin of this receptor is a female donor in good health. Sequenced input: PBMCs. The nucleotide sequence reads TGTGCCAGATTGACAGGGCCGAACACTGAAGCTTTCTTT. This yields the protein CARLTGPNTEAFF.